The T cell receptor beta chain described here comes from a study of CD8+ T cells in alopecia areata. Following RNA extraction, reverse transcription yielded cDNA that acted as the sequencing template. TCRdb's table, derived via immunoSEQ multiplex PCR, lists solely in-frame clones and lacks some. Among under 85,000 clones listed, about 45% were seen once. This clone was detected once. The CDR3 is 15 residues long. Germline-derived CDR1 and CDR2 are SQVTM and ANQGSEA. V was clipped by 1 base and J by 4 bases; unmatched bases: 6. The sequence came from a human donor with alopecia areata. The input for sequencing was CD8+ T cells sorted from blood, taken at week 0. This rearrangement joins TRBV29-1 to TRBJ2-2; 7 nucleotides match TRBD1. In DNA, the CDR3 is TGCAGCGTTGAAGCACCGGGACAGAGCACCGGGGAGCTGTTTTTT. This gives the protein CSVEAPGQSTGELFF.